This entry is about one T cell receptor (beta chain). One end of the junction is discordant with germline, which a read error may explain. These data are taken from a study of T cells after yellow fever vaccination. The CDR3 consists of 12 residues. The V gene's germline CDR1 is SGHTA and CDR2 FQGNSA. TCRdb redid the calling of the 5' RACE reads with MiXCR, one entry per CDR3 protein. The table lists hundreds of thousands of distinct CDR3 sequences, approximately 13% of them singletons, with under 15% in the top ten. V and J are TRBV7-2 and TRBJ1-1; no firm D call. The input for sequencing was PBMCs, taken on the day of the yellow fever booster vaccination. The sequence was collected from a man aged 30 to 39 who received the YFV17D yellow fever vaccine. CDR3 nucleotide sequence: TGTGCCAGCAGCCAGGACGGACGTGATACTCTCTTT. This sequence encodes CASSQDGRDTLF.